The clone carrying this T cell receptor beta chain appeared a single time. What it binds is unknown. The sample has other DNA sequences that encode this CDR3 too. The data originate from a study of cytomegalovirus exposure and HLA in healthy donors. PCR used 60 Vbeta primers and 13 Jbeta primers. Method: immunoSEQ multiplex PCR; TCRdb's copy keeps in-frame clones and lacks some. The repertoire consists of some 160,000 clones, with approximately 80% occurring once and the leading ten covering about 7.7%. Study observations and caveats: A few of the chains that were CMV-associated were confirmed in vitro to be specific for CMV antigens. CMV serostatus alone was available as immune exposure information.

The receptor's source is a woman in her 40s in good health and CMV-seropositive. Sequenced sample: PBMCs.

The CDR3 spells CASSEAARGVGKLFF. Written as DNA, the CDR3 is TGTGCCAGCAGTGAAGCGGCCAGGGGCGTTGGAAAACTGTTTTTT. The genes are TRBV6-1 and TRBJ1-4, with a possible D match to TRBD1 (6 bases). From germline, CDR1 is MNHNS and CDR2 SASEGT. V was trimmed by 0 bases and J by 10 bases, leaving 15 bases between them. The CDR3 contains 15 residues.